The 21 T cell receptor beta chains presented below share a single source sample, sequenced in a study of blood T cell repertoires in COVID-19. Some clones are missing from TCRdb's copy, which holds only in-frame ones; the method was immunoSEQ multiplex PCR. The repertoire holds nearly 110,000 clones, approximately 81% seen once, with approximately 4.1% in the top ten. The sample comprised peripheral blood. All receptors come from a human donor in a cohort sampled during active COVID-19.

As for this clone: It is likely a read error, because the conserved phenylalanine at the end of the CDR3 is missing. It is unclear where the CDR3 begins or ends on the DNA, so no DNA is shown, and the CDR3 is as TCRdb lists it. The chain joins TRBV6-4 to TRBJ2-3; TRBD1, the D gene given by the table, was not confirmed from the DNA. The CDR3 has 11 residues if both end residues are counted. CDR1 and CDR2 from the germline V gene are MRHNA and SNTAGT. The CDR3: CASASGQQTLG.

CDR3 in DNA: TGTGCCAGCAGCCATAGCGGAAACTCCTACGAGCAGTACTTC. This gives the protein CASSHSGNSYEQYF. This chain links TRBV4-2 with TRBJ2-7; D is perhaps TRBD2 (6 bases). Between the trimmed V and J ends, which lost 3 bases and 0 bases, there was a span of 9 bases. The germline V gene encodes CDR1 LGHNA and CDR2 YNFKEQ. This CDR3 spans 14 amino acids.

The V call is TRBV6-6, the J call TRBJ2-7; a possible D gene is TRBD2 (5 bases). There are 13 residues in the CDR3. Trimming stripped 5 bases from V and 0 bases from J, with 8 bases between. Germline CDR1 is MNHNY and CDR2 is SVGAGI (reference sequence). Here the CDR3 reads CASSTDFSYEQYF. CDR3 nucleotide sequence: TGTGCCAGCAGTACGGACTTCTCCTACGAGCAGTACTTC.

The chain uses TRBV28 and TRBJ2-1; 13 bases are shared with TRBD2. Germline assignment: CDR1 MDHEN and CDR2 SYDVKM. The CDR3 is made up of 18 amino acids. V shed 6 bases and J 1 base; nucleotides not matched to a gene: 9. CDR3 DNA: TGTGCCAGCAGGGTCGGACTAGCGGGAGAAGGGTCCTACAATGAGCAGTTCTTC. The encoded protein is CASRVGLAGEGSYNEQFF. The entire variable domain, with the rest obtained from reference TRBV28 and TRBJ2-1, is as follows: DVKVTQSSRYLVKRTGEKVFLECVQDMDHENMFWYRQDPGLGLRLIYFSYDVKMKEKGDIPEGYSVSREKKERFSLILESASTNQTSMYLCASRVGLAGEGSYNEQFFGPGTRLTVL.

The chain has TRBV12-3 or TRBV12-4 and TRBJ1-1, with unresolved D. The CDR3 totals 13 residues. V was clipped by 2 bases and J by 7 bases, with 11 bases between them. Written as DNA, the CDR3 is TGTGCCAGCAGTTTAAACTCTCTCGGTGAAGCTTTCTTT. It encodes CASSLNSLGEAFF.

The chain recombines TRBV9 with TRBJ2-3; 9 bases fit TRBD2. V gave up 3 bases and J gave up 2 bases; unmatched junction bases: 4. The CDR3 covers 15 residues. The germline CDR1 and CDR2 sequences are SGDLS and YYNGEE. The CDR3 reads CASSDSSGVTDTQYF. The CDR3, as DNA: TGTGCCAGCAGCGACTCTAGCGGGGTCACAGATACGCAGTATTTT. The full variable domain, with the rest looked up from reference TRBV9 and TRBJ2-3, is DSGVTQTPKHLITATGQRVTLRCSPRSGDLSVYWYQQSLDQGLQFLIQYYNGEERAKGNILERFSAQQFPDLHSELNLSSLELGDSALYFCASSDSSGVTDTQYFGPGTRLTVL.

J is TRBJ2-1 and V is TRBV9; 13 nucleotides line up with TRBD2. The CDR3 length is 15 residues. V gave up 3 bases and J gave up 5 bases; unmatched junction bases: 2. Germline-derived CDR1 and CDR2 are SGDLS and YYNGEE. This chain's CDR3 is CASSAGLAGDNEQFF. The CDR3 region has the DNA TGTGCCAGCAGCGCCGGACTAGCGGGGGACAATGAGCAGTTCTTC.

The gene calls are TRBV5-1 and TRBJ2-5, with TRBD2 as a possible D gene (6 bases). The V gene's germline CDR1 is SGHRS and CDR2 YFSETQ. The CDR3 extends over 15 amino acids. Trimming removed 4 bases from V and 1 base from J, with 14 bases in between. Written as DNA, the CDR3 is TGCGCCAGCAGCCGGAACCTAGCGACCCAAGAGACCCAGTACTTC. It is translated as CASSRNLATQETQYF.

V usage is TRBV6-5 and J usage is TRBJ2-1; 9 nucleotides agree with TRBD2. CDR1 is MNHEY and CDR2 is SVGAGI in the germline V gene. V dropped 6 bases and J dropped 4; count of bases not matched to a gene: 7. The CDR3 is made up of 15 amino acids. For the CDR3, the DNA is TGTGCCAGCAGGATCCTCCTAGCGGGGTACAATGAGCAGTTCTTC. This encodes CASRILLAGYNEQFF.

The chain employs TRBV11-1 and TRBJ2-1, with 11 bases fitting TRBD2. The junction had 10 bases not matched to a gene; V was cut back by 5 bases and J by 10 bases. CDR3 length equals 15 residues. Looked up from germline, CDR1 is SGHAT and CDR2 is FQDESV (reference sequence). The CDR3 here is CASSELAGVDNEQFF. CDR3 nucleotides: TGTGCCAGCAGCGAACTAGCGGGAGTAGATAACGAGCAGTTCTTC.

CDR3 amino acids: CASSFGGVLNTEAFF. The CDR3 DNA reads TGTGCCAGCAGTTTTGGAGGGGTACTGAACACTGAAGCTTTCTTT. The chain combines TRBV28 with TRBJ1-1; D possibly corresponds to TRBD1 (5 bases). The CDR3 is 15 amino acids. Germline CDR1 reads MDHEN; CDR2 reads SYDVKM. Trimming shortened V by 3 bases and J by 0 bases, and 11 bases separated the two germline ends.

The chain combines TRBV3-1 (or the pseudogene TRBV3-2) with TRBJ2-2; 7 bases map to TRBD2. The V and J ends lost 1 base and 5 bases, in that order; junction bases with no gene match: 10. The CDR3 is made up of 17 amino acids. The germline V gene has CDR1 LGHDT and CDR2 YNNKEL (reference sequence). The CDR3 DNA is TGTGCCAGCAGCCAAGGAGGGAGGGTCGGCACTACCGGGGAGCTGTTTTTT. Its protein product is CASSQGGRVGTTGELFF.

J is TRBJ2-1 and V is TRBV7-8, with no clear D. This CDR3 region has 17 residues. Germline V gene lookup returns CDR1 SGHVS and CDR2 FQNEAQ. Trimming removed 5 bases at V and 7 bases at J, with 24 bases between. The CDR3: CASSRLPTLTGANEQFF. Written as DNA, the CDR3 is TGTGCCAGCAGCCGCCTCCCGACTTTGACTGGCGCTAATGAGCAGTTCTTC.

This clone was recorded only once. The DNA for the CDR3 is TGTGCCAGCAGCCAGACAGCCCTGGAGGAGACCCAGTACTTC. Its translation: CASSQTALEETQYF. The chain carries TRBV3-1 (or the pseudogene TRBV3-2) and TRBJ2-5; D possibly corresponds to TRBD1 (5 bases). The CDR3 has 14 residues. V was clipped by 3 bases and J by 5 bases, with 13 bases between them. Germline-derived CDR1 and CDR2 are LGHDT and YNNKEL (reference sequence).

The CDR3 DNA reads TGTGCCAGCAGTTACTCGGCCAGCGGGAGTGGTGGGACCCAGTACTTC. Its protein is CASSYSASGSGGTQYF. The chain employs TRBV6-2 or TRBV6-3 and TRBJ2-5; 8 bases map to TRBD2. V shed 0 bases, J shed 7 bases, and the junction held 10 bases outside the gene matches. This CDR3 comprises 16 residues. Looked up from germline, CDR1 is MNHEY and CDR2 is SVGEGT.

This clone was seen just once. The chain carries TRBV6-2 or TRBV6-3 and TRBJ2-3; 10 nucleotides agree with TRBD2. CDR1 and CDR2 (germline): MNHEY, SVGEGT. The ends lost 4 bases at V and 6 bases at J; junction bases unmatched: 19. The CDR3 has 19 amino acids. CDR3 sequence reads: CASSSPPPSRTSGSDTQYF. The CDR3 DNA follows: TGTGCCAGCAGTTCCCCTCCGCCCTCTAGGACTAGCGGCAGTGATACGCAGTATTTT.

V and J are TRBV6-2 or TRBV6-3 and TRBJ1-5; no clear D gene. This CDR3 is built from 12 residues. Trimming shortened V by 2 bases and J by 6 bases, and 5 bases separated the two germline ends. Per the germline V gene, CDR1 is MNHEY and CDR2 is SVGEGT. The CDR3 region is CASSYASQPQHF. DNA for the CDR3: TGTGCCAGCAGTTACGCGAGTCAGCCCCAGCATTTT.

A few counts support this clone. The chain combines TRBV5-1 with TRBJ1-1; D is uncertain. Trimming pared 1 base from V and 0 bases from J, leaving 10 bases between. CDR1 and CDR2 (germline): SGHRS, YFSETQ. The CDR3 extends over 15 amino acids. The CDR3 DNA sequence: TGCGCCAGCAGCTTGCGCGAACCTATGAACACTGAAGCTTTCTTT. Translated, it gives CASSLREPMNTEAFF.

The chain is built from TRBV2 and TRBJ2-1; TRBD2 matches at 12 bases. From germline, CDR1 is SNHLY and CDR2 FYNNEI. The ends lost 6 bases at V and 6 bases at J; junction bases unmatched: 6. This CDR3 comprises 15 residues. The CDR3 here is CASSETSGRTNEQFF. The CDR3 DNA sequence: TGTGCCAGCAGCGAGACTAGCGGGAGAACCAATGAGCAGTTCTTC. Based on the CDR3 plus reference TRBV2 and TRBJ2-1, the full variable domain is EPEVTQTPSHQVTQMGQEVILRCVPISNHLYFYWYRQILGQKVEFLVSFYNNEISEKSEIFDDQFSVERPDGSNFTLKIRSTKLEDSAMYFCASSETSGRTNEQFFGPGTRLTVL.

This rearrangement joins TRBV9 to TRBJ1-3; 8 nucleotides line up with TRBD1. J gave up 4 bases and V 3 bases, and 3 bases lay outside the gene matches. Per germline, CDR1 SGDLS and CDR2 YYNGEE. This CDR3 region has 14 residues. DNA of the CDR3: TGTGCCAGCAGCGCCCGGACAGGGGGAAACACCATATATTTT. It codes for CASSARTGGNTIYF.

The genes are TRBV30 and TRBJ2-4; the D gene is possibly TRBD1 (6 bases). V was shortened by 5 bases and J by 7 bases, with 12 bases between the two germline ends. The CDR3 has 12 residues. The germline V gene encodes CDR1 GTSNPN and CDR2 SVGIG (reference sequence). CDR3 amino acids: CAWVTGNNIQYF. In DNA form, the CDR3 reads TGTGCCTGGGTGACAGGTAACAACATTCAGTACTTC.